This is a list of T cell receptor beta chains from one sample in a study of molecular identifiers for immune sequencing clone quantification. Each CDR3 protein is one row after TCRdb ran MiXCR on the PCR reads. The data show 600,000 to 650,000 distinct CDR3 sequences, with around 20% seen just once and 0.75% to 0.95% held by the top ten. Sequencing was carried out using naive CD8+ T cells from blood, with Jurkat cell RNA spiked in. The source of these receptors is a human donor in good health. Some libraries in this study had Jurkat cell RNA spiked in. CDR3s include the opening cysteine and the closing phenylalanine or tryptophan. The D gene is left open where the match is weak. The size field is filled for only some rows; it gives once, few, many or a size class.

many TRBJ1-2 TRBV6-2/TRBV6-3 14 . TGTGCCAGCAGTTACTCCCAGGGATCCAGTGGCTACACCTTC CASSYSQGSSGYTF
many TRBJ2-7 TRBV7-9 13 TRBD1 TGTGCCAGCAGCTCGGGACAGTTCTACGAGCAGTACTTC CASSSGQFYEQYF
. TRBJ1-5 TRBV25-1 14 TRBD1 TGTGCCAGCAGTACCCAGGGGGTGCTGCAGCTCCAGCATTTT CASSTQGVLQLQHF
many TRBJ1-2 TRBV19 15 . TGTGCCAGCCGATGGTGGGCAGGGGATGACTATGGCTACACCTTC CASRWWAGDDYGYTF
few TRBJ1-2 TRBV10-3 16 TRBD1 TGTGCCATCAGTGACCACCTTCAGGGGGTAAACTATGGCTACACCTTC CAISDHLQGVNYGYTF
many TRBJ2-7 TRBV7-8 16 . TGTGCCAGCAGCTTACGTGGAACAGTCGGCTACTACGAGCAGTACTTC CASSLRGTVGYYEQYF
many TRBJ2-7 TRBV7-9 16 TRBD2 TGTGCCAGCAGCTCCCCTCTAGCGGGAGGGCCGTACGAGCAGTACTTC CASSSPLAGGPYEQYF
many TRBJ2-1 TRBV6-5 14 . TGTGCCAGCAGTTACGCTCCGGGGGCCGGTGAGCAGTTCTTC CASSYAPGAGEQFF
. TRBJ2-7 TRBV27 14 . TGTGCCAGCAGTATCGGGACAAGCCTAAGCGAGCAGTACTTC CASSIGTSLSEQYF
. TRBJ1-1 TRBV25-1 15 . TGTGCCAGCAGTGAAGGGGGTGGAGGGTTCACTGAAGCTTTCTTT CASSEGGGGFTEAFF
many TRBJ2-5 TRBV5-1 14 TRBD1 TGCGCCAGCAGCGTCGAGGGGGCGTGGGAGACCCAGTACTTC CASSVEGAWETQYF
many TRBJ2-7 TRBV4-2 15 . TGTGCCAGCAGCCAGCCCTGGGACCGGGGCGAGGAGCAGTACTTC CASSQPWDRGEEQYF
many TRBJ2-5 TRBV13 13 . TGTGCCAGCAGCCCCCCAGACCAAGAGACCCAGTACTTC CASSPPDQETQYF
. TRBJ2-2 TRBV30 16 TRBD2 TGTGCCTGGACGCCGGTACTAGCGACGAACACCGGGGAGCTGTTTTTT CAWTPVLATNTGELFF
. TRBJ2-5 TRBV11-2 14 . TGTGCCAGCAGCTTAGTTTTAGGGATAGAGACCCAGTACTTC CASSLVLGIETQYF
many TRBJ1-1 TRBV3-1 17 TRBD1 TGTGCCAGCAGCCAGGGGGACAGGGGGCGGGTTGGCACTGAAGCTTTCTTT CASSQGDRGRVGTEAFF
many TRBJ2-4 TRBV12-3/TRBV12-4 14 . TGTGCCAGCAGTTTCTCCGTAGCCAAAAACATTCAGTACTTC CASSFSVAKNIQYF
many TRBJ1-3 TRBV4-3 20 . TGCGCCAGCAGCCAAGATAGGTTTTCCTTCCCGCCAGTCTCTGGAAACACCATATATTTT CASSQDRFSFPPVSGNTIYF
few TRBJ2-7 TRBV27 13 TRBD1 TGTGCCAGCAGTCACGGGACAGGGACCGAGCAGTACTTC CASSHGTGTEQYF
. TRBJ2-7 TRBV7-9 15 TRBD1 TGTGCCAGCAGTTCAACAGGGGATCCGAACTACGAGCAGTACTTC CASSSTGDPNYEQYF
many TRBJ2-7 TRBV14 13 . TGTGCCAGCAGCTGGGGGGTGGACTACGAGCAGTACTTC CASSWGVDYEQYF
many TRBJ2-1 TRBV5-1 13 . TGCGCCAGCAGCTTGGAGAACTACAATGAGCAGTTCTTC CASSLENYNEQFF
. TRBJ1-3 TRBV6-2/TRBV6-3 16 . TGTGCCAGCAGCCCCGGGACACCATACTCTGGAAACACCATATATTTT CASSPGTPYSGNTIYF
many TRBJ1-2 TRBV12-3/TRBV12-4 13 . TGTGCCAGCAGTCTCACGAGGAACTATGGCTACACCTTC CASSLTRNYGYTF
many TRBJ2-3 TRBV6-5 14 . TGTGCCAGCAGTTATCTGGAGAACTCAGATACGCAGTATTTT CASSYLENSDTQYF
. TRBJ2-5 TRBV12-3/TRBV12-4 16 . TGTGCCAGCAGTTTAGGTACTAGCCGCAATCATGAGACCCAGTACTTC CASSLGTSRNHETQYF
many TRBJ2-7 TRBV27 13 . TGTGCCAGCAGTCCGTCCACTCTAGCCTTACCGTCCTTC CASSPSTLALPSF
many TRBJ2-7 TRBV29-1 13 . TGCAGCGGCCGGGACGGAGGCTCCTACGAGCAGTACTTC CSGRDGGSYEQYF
once TRBJ1-1 TRBV7-9 15 TRBD1 TGTGCCAGCAGCTCCGGGACAGGGCTGAACACTGAAGCTTTCTTT CASSSGTGLNTEAFF
once TRBJ2-2 TRBV29-1 12 . TGCAGCGTCGAGGCATCCACCGGGGGGCTGTTTTTT CSVEASTGGLFF
many TRBJ1-1 TRBV12-3/TRBV12-4 13 . TGTGCCAGCAGCTTCTCAATTAGCACTGAAGCTTTCTTT CASSFSISTEAFF
few TRBJ2-1 TRBV4-1 15 TRBD2 TGCGCCAGCAGGGAACTAGCGGGAGGATGGGATGAGCAGTTCTTC CASRELAGGWDEQFF
. TRBJ2-7 TRBV7-9 12 . TGTGCCAGCAGCTTAGAGACCTACGAGCAGTGCTTC CASSLETYEQCF
many TRBJ2-2 TRBV13 13 . TGTGCCAGCAGCTCGAGGCTATATGGGGAGCTGTTTTTT CASSSRLYGELFF
few TRBJ1-5 TRBV27 16 . TGTGCCAGCAAGGGACAAGGGGAGGGCGGCAATCAGCCCCAGCATTTT CASKGQGEGGNQPQHF
. TRBJ1-1 TRBV27 15 TRBD1 TGTGCCAGCAGTTTGACAGGGCTCAGGGACACTGAAGCTTTCTTT CASSLTGLRDTEAFF
. TRBJ2-1 TRBV20-1 16 TRBD2 TGCAGTGCTAGAAACGTACTAGCGGGGGTGGACAATGAGCAGTTCTTC CSARNVLAGVDNEQFF
few TRBJ1-6 TRBV4-2 16 TRBD1 TGTGCCAGCAGCCAAGGACAGGGAGACATAGATTCACCCCTCCACTTT CASSQGQGDIDSPLHF
. TRBJ2-7 TRBV19 15 . TGTGCCAGTAGACCCCGGGACGGAGGATCCTACGAGCAGTACTTC CASRPRDGGSYEQYF
many TRBJ2-4 TRBV7-3 18 . TGTGCCAGCAGTTTAGCGGCCAGGCGGGGGCGCTTAGGGGACATTCAGTACTTC CASSLAARRGRLGDIQYF
few TRBJ2-7 TRBV19 13 TRBD1 TGTGCCAGCCGGGTACAGGGGGCCTACGAGCAGTACTTC CASRVQGAYEQYF